This TCR beta chain emerged from a study of blood T cell repertoires in COVID-19. To note about this clone: The junction differs from germline at one of its ends, possibly a read error.

Clones were read by immunoSEQ multiplex PCR, and TCRdb kept only the in-frame ones, dropping some. There are 250,000 to 300,000 clones in the sample; 75% to 90% occur only once, and under 2.5% lies in the top ten. The CDR3 spans 11 residues. Germline V lookup: CDR1 MNHEY, CDR2 SMNVEV (reference sequence). The sequence derives from a woman between 45 and 60 years old who had recovered from COVID-19. The sequencing sample was made of PBMCs or T cells enriched from blood (not recorded which). The gene calls are TRBV27 and TRBJ2-1; D not resolved. This chain's CDR3 is CASAGYNQQFF. For the CDR3, the DNA is TGTGCCAGCGCCGGGTACAATCAGCAGTTCTTC.